The rows below give T cell receptor beta chains drawn from one sample of a study of human T cells and chemical hapten exposure. One entry per CDR3 protein, called by TCRdb with MiXCR from the RACE reads. The repertoire holds fewer than 350,000 distinct CDR3 sequences, with around 7.7% as singletons. Sequences were derived from whole blood, sampled in connection with sensitization to the hapten diphenylcyclopropenone (DPC). These receptors were collected from a man younger than 30 with alopecia areata. Some clones in this sample may be carry-over from other donors' samples. Each CDR3 is given with its conserved first and last residue. Each record gives: V gene, D gene, clone size, J gene, CDR3 protein, CDR3 DNA. The D gene is left open where the match is weak. Not every row has a clone size; where given, it reads once, few, many or a size class.

V gene: TRBV6-1; D gene: -; clone size: -; J gene: TRBJ1-1; CDR3 protein: CASSPSLYNTEAFF; CDR3 DNA: TGTGCCAGCAGTCCCTCTCTCTATAACACTGAAGCTTTCTTT
V gene: TRBV6-2/TRBV6-3; D gene: -; clone size: few; J gene: TRBJ2-7; CDR3 protein: CASSYSRTASYEQYF; CDR3 DNA: TGTGCCAGCAGTTACTCGCGGACAGCCTCCTACGAGCAGTACTTC
V gene: TRBV5-1; D gene: -; clone size: many; J gene: TRBJ1-4; CDR3 protein: CASSSRSTPNEKLFF; CDR3 DNA: TGCGCCAGCAGCTCGCGGTCCACCCCAAATGAAAAACTGTTTTTT
V gene: TRBV5-1; D gene: TRBD1; clone size: many; J gene: TRBJ2-5; CDR3 protein: CASSKTQGGETQYF; CDR3 DNA: TGCGCCAGCAGCAAGACACAGGGGGGAGAGACCCAGTACTTC
V gene: TRBV9; D gene: -; clone size: few; J gene: TRBJ2-2; CDR3 protein: CASSLRTENTGELFF; CDR3 DNA: TGTGCCAGCAGCCTCCGGACAGAGAACACCGGGGAGCTGTTTTTT
V gene: TRBV11-2; D gene: TRBD1; clone size: few; J gene: TRBJ2-1; CDR3 protein: CASSLGTGGYNEQFF; CDR3 DNA: TGTGCCAGCAGCTTAGGGACAGGGGGCTACAATGAGCAGTTCTTC
V gene: TRBV12-3/TRBV12-4; D gene: -; clone size: -; J gene: TRBJ2-1; CDR3 protein: CASSFDQTYNEQFF; CDR3 DNA: TGTGCCAGCAGTTTTGACCAGACGTACAATGAGCAGTTCTTC
V gene: TRBV5-6; D gene: TRBD1; clone size: -; J gene: TRBJ2-2; CDR3 protein: CASSLEGGRITGELFF; CDR3 DNA: TGTGCCAGCAGCTTGGAAGGGGGCCGAATCACCGGGGAGCTGTTTTTT
V gene: TRBV4-3; D gene: -; clone size: -; J gene: TRBJ2-5; CDR3 protein: CASSHSRAGEETQYF; CDR3 DNA: TGCGCCAGCAGCCACTCCAGGGCAGGGGAAGAGACCCAGTACTTC
V gene: TRBV6-1; D gene: -; clone size: -; J gene: TRBJ1-4; CDR3 protein: CASSPFDAVNEKLFF; CDR3 DNA: TGTGCCAGCAGCCCTTTTGATGCGGTTAATGAAAAACTGTTTTTT
V gene: TRBV12-3/TRBV12-4; D gene: -; clone size: few; J gene: TRBJ1-6; CDR3 protein: CASSLSRRSPLHF; CDR3 DNA: TGTGCCAGCAGTTTAAGTCGACGCTCACCCCTCCACTTT
V gene: TRBV9; D gene: -; clone size: many; J gene: TRBJ1-3; CDR3 protein: CASSVGLVDSGNTIYF; CDR3 DNA: TGTGCCAGCAGCGTAGGTCTGGTAGACTCTGGAAACACCATATATTTT
V gene: TRBV29-1; D gene: -; clone size: many; J gene: TRBJ1-1; CDR3 protein: CSVVSVYEAFF; CDR3 DNA: TGCAGCGTTGTTTCGGTTTACGAAGCTTTCTTT
V gene: TRBV29-1; D gene: TRBD1; clone size: many; J gene: TRBJ2-3; CDR3 protein: CSVGFGTEYTDTQYF; CDR3 DNA: TGCAGCGTTGGGTTTGGGACAGAATACACAGATACGCAGTATTTT
V gene: TRBV6-2/TRBV6-3; D gene: TRBD2; clone size: few; J gene: TRBJ2-6; CDR3 protein: CASSSWTSGGSSGANVLTF; CDR3 DNA: TGTGCCAGCAGTTCCTGGACTAGCGGGGGGAGCTCTGGGGCCAACGTCCTGACTTTC
V gene: TRBV18; D gene: -; clone size: -; J gene: TRBJ1-4; CDR3 protein: CASSPQSLNEKLFF; CDR3 DNA: TGTGCCAGCTCACCCCAGAGCCTTAATGAAAAACTGTTTTTT
V gene: TRBV6-2/TRBV6-3; D gene: -; clone size: few; J gene: TRBJ2-7; CDR3 protein: CASSYVGETNEQYF; CDR3 DNA: TGTGCCAGCAGTTATGTGGGGGAGACCAACGAGCAGTACTTC
V gene: TRBV25-1; D gene: TRBD1; clone size: many; J gene: TRBJ1-2; CDR3 protein: CASSEFGTDHYGYTF; CDR3 DNA: TGTGCCAGCAGTGAGTTCGGGACAGATCACTATGGCTACACCTTC
V gene: TRBV6-2/TRBV6-3; D gene: -; clone size: -; J gene: TRBJ1-5; CDR3 protein: CASNGWEDQPQHF; CDR3 DNA: TGTGCCAGCAACGGGTGGGAGGATCAGCCCCAGCATTTT
V gene: TRBV10-2; D gene: -; clone size: few; J gene: TRBJ2-5; CDR3 protein: CASSELTDQETQYF; CDR3 DNA: TGCGCCAGCAGTGAGTTGACAGATCAAGAGACCCAGTACTTC
V gene: TRBV4-3; D gene: -; clone size: many; J gene: TRBJ2-7; CDR3 protein: CASSHLRGDEQYF; CDR3 DNA: TGCGCCAGCAGCCACCTTAGAGGGGACGAGCAGTACTTC
V gene: TRBV6-2/TRBV6-3; D gene: TRBD1; clone size: -; J gene: TRBJ2-3; CDR3 protein: CASSSETGAGSTDTQYF; CDR3 DNA: TGTGCCAGCAGTTCCGAAACAGGGGCGGGTAGCACAGATACGCAGTATTTT
V gene: TRBV6-7; D gene: -; clone size: -; J gene: TRBJ1-2; CDR3 protein: CASTLTDSLGYTF; CDR3 DNA: TGTGCCAGCACTCTGACAGATTCATTGGGCTACACCTTC
V gene: TRBV7-9; D gene: -; clone size: many; J gene: TRBJ1-1; CDR3 protein: CASSPPRERDTEAFF; CDR3 DNA: TGTGCCAGCAGCCCCCCCAGGGAACGGGACACTGAAGCTTTCTTT